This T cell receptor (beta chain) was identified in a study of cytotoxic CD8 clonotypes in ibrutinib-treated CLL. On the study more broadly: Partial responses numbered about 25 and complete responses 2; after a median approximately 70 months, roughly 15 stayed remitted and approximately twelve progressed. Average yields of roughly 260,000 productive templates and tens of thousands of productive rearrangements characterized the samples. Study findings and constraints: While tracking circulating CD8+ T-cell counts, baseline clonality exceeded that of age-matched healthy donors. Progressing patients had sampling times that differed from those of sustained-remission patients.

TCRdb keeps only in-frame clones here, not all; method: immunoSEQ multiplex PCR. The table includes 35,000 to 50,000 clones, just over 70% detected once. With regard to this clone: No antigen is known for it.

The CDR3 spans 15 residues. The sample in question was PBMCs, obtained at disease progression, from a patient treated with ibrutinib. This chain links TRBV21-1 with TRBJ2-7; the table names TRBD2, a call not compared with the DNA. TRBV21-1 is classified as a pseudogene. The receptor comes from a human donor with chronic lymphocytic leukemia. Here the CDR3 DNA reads TGTGCCAGCAGCAAAGAGGGCTCGGGATTCTACGAGCAGTACTTC. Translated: CASSKEGSGFYEQYF.